The clone carrying this T cell receptor beta chain was counted many times. Its target is unknown. The CDR3 runs 12 residues. The germline gives CDR1 SGHTA, CDR2 FQGNSA. The V end was cut by 5 bases, the J end by 4 bases, with 7 bases between. The data originate from a study of metastatic and nonmetastatic thyroid tumors. Not a single patient had been given any form of treatment at any point before undergoing thyroid surgery. The study's findings and limits: Patients with malignant thyroid tumors reportedly had significantly higher TCR beta diversity than those with benign nodules, in blood and tumor.

Via MiXCR, TCRdb re-called the PCR reads. The profile shows roughly 7,200 clones, around 40% of them singletons. Sequencing input: tumor tissue. This receptor was identified in a female donor with papillary thyroid cancer or a benign thyroid nodule (not recorded which). Some clones in this sample may be carry-over from other donors' samples. The chain couples TRBV7-2 to TRBJ2-3; no definite D call. CDR3 in DNA: TGTGCCAGCAGCCCCCGATCAGATACGCAGTATTTT. Amino acid sequence: CASSPRSDTQYF.